These T cell receptor beta chains were read from a single sample in a study of blood T cell repertoires in COVID-19. The assay was immunoSEQ multiplex PCR, and TCRdb's table has in-frame clones only and misses some. Seen here are around 270,000 clones, approximately 86% observed once, and the top ten hold approximately 2%. Source material: peripheral blood. Receptors were obtained from a man younger than 40 with active or convalescent COVID-19. The CDR3 runs from the conserved cysteine through the conserved F or W.

J: TRBJ1-3; V: TRBV6-1; CDR3: CASSEASAGGGNTIYF
J: TRBJ2-5; V: TRBV19; CDR3: CASRSGVAGSETQYF
J: TRBJ2-7; V: TRBV7-6; CDR3: CASSSQGGGAYEQYF
J: TRBJ1-1; V: TRBV10-1; CDR3: CASRQDLDAEAFF
J: TRBJ1-3; V: TRBV5-1; CDR3: CASSLGQYSGNTIYF
J: TRBJ1-1; V: TRBV2; CDR3: CASSEGQSNTEAFF
J: TRBJ2-7; V: TRBV27; CDR3: CASNPLGTGMGEQYF
J: TRBJ2-3; V: TRBV29-1; CDR3: CSVAGTGVDTQYF
J: TRBJ1-2; V: TRBV18; CDR3: CASSLDTSYGYTF
J: TRBJ2-7; V: TRBV7-9; CDR3: CASSHDTSSYEQYF
J: TRBJ2-7; V: TRBV25-1; CDR3: CASSDGGSSYEQYF
J: TRBJ1-2; V: TRBV5-4; CDR3: CASSQDGSYGYTF
J: TRBJ1-5; V: TRBV19; CDR3: CASSRGGTGEGQPQHF
J: TRBJ1-4; V: TRBV5-1; CDR3: CASSLGQGNEKLFF
J: TRBJ2-5; V: TRBV7-7; CDR3: CASSIRTSGSETQYF
J: TRBJ2-3; V: TRBV5-1; CDR3: CASSLRPTSTDTQYF
J: TRBJ2-1; V: TRBV6-6; CDR3: CASSTPGTGGSNEQFF
J: TRBJ1-2; V: TRBV2; CDR3: CASSEVGDRVGYTF
J: TRBJ1-1; V: TRBV2; CDR3: CASSESGLNTEAFF
J: TRBJ2-5; V: TRBV4-2; CDR3: CASSQELAGSLGETQYF
J: TRBJ1-4; V: TRBV4-3; CDR3: CASSIQGTGEKLFF
J: TRBJ1-4; V: TRBV7-9; CDR3: CASSSGQSSNEKLFF
J: TRBJ1-2; V: TRBV20-1; CDR3: CSAKTGDGYTF
J: TRBJ1-6; V: TRBV4-3; CDR3: CASSQPGGSPLHF
J: TRBJ1-4; V: TRBV5-6; CDR3: CASSLLSGRREKLFF
J: TRBJ1-3; V: TRBV18; CDR3: CASSPLDRTNSGNTIYF
J: TRBJ2-7; V: TRBV19; CDR3: CASRTGTASYEQYF
J: TRBJ1-1; V: TRBV9; CDR3: CASSAGQGIAFF
J: TRBJ2-1; V: TRBV5-8; CDR3: CASSLLTAGHEQFF
J: TRBJ2-7; V: TRBV6-2/TRBV6-3; CDR3: CASSWGTSGAYEQYF
J: TRBJ2-5; V: TRBV11-1; CDR3: CASSLGRETQYF
J: TRBJ1-3; V: TRBV30; CDR3: CAWSTQGANTIYF
J: TRBJ1-2; V: TRBV7-8; CDR3: CASSQGFGDWPYGYTF
J: TRBJ2-7; V: TRBV7-2; CDR3: CASSSRLAGGHEQYF
J: TRBJ1-1; V: TRBV6-6; CDR3: CASTLTGGGVNTEAFF
J: TRBJ2-1; V: TRBV15; CDR3: CATSPADYNEQFF
J: TRBJ2-5; V: TRBV13; CDR3: CASSVAGDQETQYF
J: TRBJ2-5; V: TRBV7-2; CDR3: CASSLPGTSRTQYF
J: TRBJ2-1; V: TRBV21-1; CDR3: CASSKPLQGVLGNEQFF
J: TRBJ2-7; V: TRBV6-2/TRBV6-3; CDR3: CASSPGSVHEQYF